The clone carrying this T cell receptor (beta chain) was observed a few times. Its antigen is unidentified. The data derive from a study of T cell repertoires in cytomegalovirus infection. Points from the study as a whole: Dominating the ex vivo response were HLA-C-restricted CMV-specific TCR beta clonotypes.

Each CDR3 protein is one row after TCRdb ran MiXCR on the reads. The profile shows some 310,000 distinct CDR3 sequences, approximately 25% of them singletons. CDR1 and CDR2 from the germline V gene are SGHRS and YFSETQ. The CDR3 spans 17 residues. V dropped 4 bases and J dropped 2; count of bases not matched to a gene: 11. The chain links TRBV5-1 to TRBJ2-7; 11 bases match TRBD2. The sequence derives from a human donor in good health (CMV status not recorded). Some clones in this sample may be carry-over from other donors' samples. The input for sequencing was cultured PBMCs, taken from culture after CMV antigen stimulation. CDR3 in amino acids: CASSTDPGTSGPYEQYF. In nucleotides, the CDR3 is TGCGCCAGCAGCACCGACCCCGGGACTAGCGGTCCCTACGAGCAGTACTTC.